A single sample is the source of the 18 T cell receptor beta chains below, sequenced in a study of tumour-infiltrating T cells in Burkitt lymphoma. Sequencing used immunoSEQ multiplex PCR; TCRdb keeps in-frame clones, though not all of them. This sample yields more than 45,000 clones, of which around 30% are seen a single time; about 3% belongs to the top ten. The sequenced material came from tumor tissue. The receptors were sampled from a human donor with Burkitt lymphoma.

This sequence joins TRBV4-1 and TRBJ2-5; 11 bases are a match to TRBD2. Germline loops: CDR1 MGHRA, CDR2 YSYEKL. V shed 4 bases, J shed 5 bases, and the junction held 9 bases outside the gene matches. The CDR3 length is 16 residues. The CDR3 nucleotides are TGCGCCAGCAGCCCACCTAGCGGGGGGTTCCGGGAGACCCAGTACTTC. Residues: CASSPPSGGFRETQYF.

The V and J genes are TRBV5-1 and TRBJ1-2; D unresolved. CDR1 is SGHRS and CDR2 is YFSETQ in the germline V gene. V was pared by 0 bases and J by 2 bases, with 5 bases between. The CDR3 has 13 residues. CDR3 sequence: CASSLAGNYGYTF. DNA of the CDR3: TGCGCCAGCAGCTTGGCCGGGAACTATGGCTACACCTTC.

A few counts support this clone. The chain employs TRBV9 and TRBJ2-5; 8 nucleotides match TRBD2. Germline values: CDR1 SGDLS, CDR2 YYNGEE. V was pared by 0 bases and J by 5 bases, with 9 bases of the junction left unmatched. The length of the CDR3 is 16 residues. The chain's CDR3 is CASSVAGGLTSETQYF. The CDR3, as DNA: TGTGCCAGCAGCGTAGCGGGGGGGCTAACATCGGAGACCCAGTACTTC.

The V and J genes are TRBV20-1 and TRBJ1-5; D remains unclear. The CDR3 is 11 amino acids. The germline V gene has CDR1 DFQATT and CDR2 SNEGSKA (reference sequence). The CDR3 reads CRDGSNQPQHF. CDR3 sequence (DNA): TGCAGAGACGGTAGCAATCAGCCCCAGCATTTT.

This rearrangement joins TRBV30 to TRBJ2-2; D uncertain. CDR3 size: 14 residues. Germline V gene data show CDR1 as GTSNPN and CDR2 as SVGIG (reference sequence). Trimming removed 2 bases at V and 13 bases at J, with 20 bases between. This chain's CDR3 is CAWSFAVGRRGLFF. CDR3 in DNA: TGTGCCTGGAGTTTTGCGGTCGGTCGACGAGGGCTGTTTTTT.

The chain uses TRBV20-1 and TRBJ2-7; D gene unclear. This CDR3 region has 11 residues. V was pared by 0 bases and J by 2 bases, with 2 bases between. The germline V gene encodes CDR1 DFQATT and CDR2 SNEGSKA (reference sequence). The CDR3 nucleotides read TGCAGTGCTAGAGAAACCTACGAGCAGTACTTC. Protein sequence: CSARETYEQYF.

V usage is TRBV12-5 and J usage is TRBJ2-2; no clear D. The ends were cut back, 0 bases at V and 7 bases at J, with 3 bases in the middle. Germline loops: CDR1 LGHNT, CDR2 FRNRAP. There are 12 residues in the CDR3. Here the CDR3 DNA reads TGTGCTAGTGGTTTGGTAAGCGGGGAGCTGTTTTTT. Protein sequence: CASGLVSGELFF.

V is TRBV5-1 and J is TRBJ1-4; 8 nucleotides match TRBD1. This CDR3 has 15 residues. After removal of 4 bases from V and 6 bases from J, the junction contained 8 bases not matched to a gene. The germline V gene encodes CDR1 SGHRS and CDR2 YFSETQ. For the CDR3, the DNA is TGCGCCAGCAGCGAACCCGGGACAGGCCATGAAAAACTGTTTTTT. It specifies CASSEPGTGHEKLFF.

This rearrangement joins TRBV2 to TRBJ2-7; perhaps D is TRBD1 or TRBD2 (5 bases each). CDR3 length: 13 residues. The V end was cut by 6 bases, the J end by 3 bases, with 12 bases between. Germline CDR1 reads SNHLY; CDR2 reads FYNNEI. The CDR3 region has the DNA TGTGCCAGCAGACCCCCGGGACGCTACGAGCAGTACTTC. This translates into CASRPPGRYEQYF.

The V gene is TRBV4-2, the J gene TRBJ1-3; 10 bases are a match to TRBD1. Losses at the gene ends were 6 bases for V and 0 bases for J; bases not matched to a gene: 11. The CDR3 consists of 18 residues. CDR1 is LGHNA, CDR2 YNFKEQ, per germline. The DNA of the CDR3 is TGTGCCAGCAGTCGCGAACCGGGACAGGGGAGCTCTGGAAACACCATATATTTT. This translates into CASSREPGQGSSGNTIYF.

J is TRBJ2-4 and V is TRBV18; possible D gene TRBD1, 6 bases. This CDR3 contains 17 residues. V lost 5 bases and J lost 0, with 17 bases in between. Germline lookup yields CDR1 KGHSH and CDR2 LQKENI. Here the CDR3 DNA reads TGTGCCAGCTCAACGGGCCCGACAGGACTAGCCAAAAACATTCAGTACTTC. Translating gives CASSTGPTGLAKNIQYF.

This chain connects TRBV15 to TRBJ1-1, with 7 bases lining up with TRBD1. V lost 2 bases and J lost 0; bases outside the gene matches: 12. The CDR3 is made up of 18 amino acids. Germline lookup yields CDR1 LNHNV and CDR2 YYDKDF (reference sequence). The CDR3 DNA sequence: TGTGCCACCAGCAGAAAGCTAGGGGGCTCACCGCTGAACACTGAAGCTTTCTTT. It specifies CATSRKLGGSPLNTEAFF.

The chain uses TRBV29-1 and TRBJ1-2; D is ambiguous. CDR1 and CDR2 from the germline V gene are SQVTM and ANQGSEA. V lost 5 bases, J lost 0 bases, and 10 bases lay in between. The CDR3 is made up of 13 amino acids. The CDR3 is CSVFIVTNYGYTF. In nucleotides, the CDR3 is TGCAGCGTTTTTATAGTGACTAACTATGGCTACACCTTC.

This clone was seen a few times. The rearrangement joins TRBV5-1 to TRBJ1-5, with 7 bases identical to TRBD1. This CDR3 region has 15 residues. CDR1 and CDR2 from the germline V gene are SGHRS and YFSETQ. Trimming at V came to 0 bases and at J to 3 bases, leaving 3 bases not matched to a gene. The CDR3 protein is CASSLETGANQPQHF. The CDR3 region has the DNA TGCGCCAGCAGCTTGGAAACAGGGGCCAATCAGCCCCAGCATTTT.

V and J are TRBV18 and TRBJ2-7; 8 nucleotides line up with TRBD2. The germline V gene has CDR1 KGHSH and CDR2 LQKENI. This CDR3 is built from 15 residues. The V segment lost 0 bases and the J segment 3 bases; nucleotides outside the gene matches: 4. CDR3 region: CASSPPRAGGYEQYF. DNA for the CDR3: TGTGCCAGCTCACCACCGAGGGCGGGGGGCTACGAGCAGTACTTC.

The chain uses TRBV29-1 and TRBJ2-2; TRBD2 matches at 7 bases. The CDR3 totals 16 residues. Germline V lookup: CDR1 SQVTM, CDR2 ANQGSEA. Trimming cost V 6 bases and J 0 bases; bases outside gene matches: 10. This CDR3 is CSVGNGGIANTGELFF. The CDR3 DNA is TGCAGCGTGGGGAACGGGGGGATCGCGAACACCGGGGAGCTGTTTTTT.

Sample share makes this clone medium-sized. This rearrangement joins TRBV11-2 to TRBJ1-3; TRBD1 matches at 7 bases. V dropped 5 bases and J dropped 3; count of bases not matched to a gene: 7. Germline lookup yields CDR1 SGHAT and CDR2 FQNNGV. The CDR3 covers 15 residues. Here the CDR3 reads CASSPQGLGGNTIYF. The CDR3 DNA sequence: TGTGCCAGCAGCCCACAGGGGCTGGGTGGAAACACCATATATTTT.

This clone was counted only a few times. The chain joins TRBV28 to TRBJ1-1; 7 nucleotides line up with TRBD1. J was trimmed by 11 bases and V by 1 base; bases with no gene match: 13. This CDR3 region has 15 residues. From germline, CDR1 is MDHEN and CDR2 SYDVKM. Here the CDR3 reads CASSLLQDREGFAFF. The CDR3 DNA sequence: TGTGCCAGCAGTTTATTGCAAGACAGGGAGGGGTTTGCTTTCTTT.